This TCR beta chain was documented in a study of blood T cell repertoires in COVID-19. Trimming pared 9 bases from V and 9 bases from J, leaving 14 bases between. CDR1 and CDR2 from the germline V gene are KGHDR and SFDVKD. CDR3 length: 12 residues. Source study methods: Using reference gene primer amplification, nucleated cell counts were estimated. Clones were sequenced by immunoSEQ multiplex PCR, and TCRdb holds only the in-frame ones, with some missing. Clone size and the V and J calls come from that table; the DNA yielded D and trimming. The table records more than 150,000 clones, 87% of them present only once. Self-reported history from a screening survey and questionnaire set each donor's cohort.

The clonotype originates from a woman aged 25 to 39 who had recovered from COVID-19. V is TRBV24-1 and J is TRBJ1-5; no clear D gene. The sample consisted of PBMCs or T cells enriched from blood (not recorded which). CDR3 nucleotide sequence: TGTGCCACCGCTGACGGGCGGGGGCCCCAGCATTTT. This gives the protein CATADGRGPQHF.